One and the same sample provided the 8 T cell receptor beta chains below, sequenced in a study of cytomegalovirus exposure and HLA in healthy donors. Assay used: immunoSEQ multiplex PCR; TCRdb lists only in-frame clones, some missing. The sample carries a few hundred thousand clones, 75% to 90% recorded once. Material for sequencing was PBMCs. These receptors originate from a woman younger than 35 in good health and CMV-seronegative.

This chain joins TRBV5-1 and TRBJ1-2; possible D gene TRBD1, 6 bases. V was trimmed by 0 bases and J by 13 bases, leaving 16 bases between them. The CDR3 contains 13 residues. Germline-derived CDR1 and CDR2 are SGHRS and YFSETQ. The CDR3 nucleotides are TGCGCCAGCAGCTTGGCTGGCAGGGGAGCTCTCACCTTC. Its translation is CASSLAGRGALTF.

The genes are TRBV5-6 and TRBJ1-2, with 11 bases aligning to TRBD1. V shed 3 bases, J shed 1 base, and the junction held 5 bases outside the gene matches. This CDR3 comprises 16 residues. Per the germline V gene, CDR1 is SGHDT and CDR2 is YYEEEE. DNA for the CDR3: TGTGCCAGCAGCTGGACGGGACAGGGGGGTAACTATGGCTACACCTTC. Translation: CASSWTGQGGNYGYTF.

The CDR3 coding sequence is TGTGCCAGCAGCTTCGACGGGGGGACCTACGAGCAGTACTTC. This codes for CASSFDGGTYEQYF. The gene calls are TRBV7-3 and TRBJ2-7; 7 bases match TRBD2. The germline gives CDR1 SGHTA, CDR2 FQGTGA. With 3 bases clipped from V and 2 bases from J, the junction kept 4 bases outside the gene matches. The CDR3 extends over 14 amino acids.

J is TRBJ2-3 and V is TRBV6-4; the match to TRBD2 covers 10 bases. The germline V gene has CDR1 MRHNA and CDR2 SNTAGT. V lost 2 bases to trimming and J lost 4 bases; unmatched junction nucleotides: 0. CDR3 length equals 14 residues. This CDR3 is CASSDSGGADTQYF. The CDR3 DNA reads as TGTGCCAGCAGTGACAGCGGGGGGGCAGATACGCAGTATTTT.

This chain connects TRBV7-2 to TRBJ2-1; 7 positions match TRBD2. V was pared by 1 base and J by 8 bases, with 11 bases of the junction left unmatched. This CDR3 contains 16 residues. Germline V CDR1 and CDR2: SGHTA, FQGNSA. The DNA for the CDR3 is TGTGCCAGCAGCTTAGATCCCCCAGCGGGATTCGATGAGCAGTTCTTC. The encoded protein is CASSLDPPAGFDEQFF. The variable domain in full, completed from reference TRBV7-2 and TRBJ2-1, reads GAGVSQSPSNKVTEKGKDVELRCDPISGHTALYWYRQSLGQGLEFLIYFQGNSAPDKSGLPSDRFSAERTGGSVSTLTIQRTQQEDSAVYLCASSLDPPAGFDEQFFGPGTRLTVL.

V is TRBV5-1 and J is TRBJ2-7, with 13 bases matching TRBD2. Germline trimming cut 1 base from V and 3 bases from J; bases unmatched to any gene: 1. This CDR3 has 15 amino acids. Germline values: CDR1 SGHRS, CDR2 YFSETQ. This CDR3 reads CASSLTSGRDYEQYF. The CDR3 bases are TGCGCCAGCAGCTTGACTAGCGGGAGGGACTACGAGCAGTACTTC. Complete variable domain (other parts from reference TRBV5-1 and TRBJ2-7): KAGVTQTPRYLIKTRGQQVTLSCSPISGHRSVSWYQQTPGQGLQFLFEYFSETQRNKGNFPGRFSGRQFSNSRSEMNVSTLELGDSALYLCASSLTSGRDYEQYFGPGTRLTVT.

In its sample, this clone was seen once. The J gene is TRBJ2-1, the V gene TRBV28; 11 nucleotides line up with TRBD2. Unmatched junction bases numbered 5, after V lost 4 bases and J lost 6 bases. Germline V CDR1 and CDR2: MDHEN, SYDVKM. The CDR3 is 15 amino acids. CDR3 region: CASSSLSGGANEQFF. The CDR3 bases are TGTGCCAGCAGTTCACTTAGCGGGGGGGCCAATGAGCAGTTCTTC.

This clone was seen just once. This sequence joins TRBV30 and TRBJ2-7, with D hard to call. Trimming left V 0 bases short and J 6 bases short, with 9 bases between. The CDR3 runs to 12 residues. Germline V lookup: CDR1 GTSNPN, CDR2 SVGIG (reference sequence). The CDR3 sequence is CAWSVPTREQYF. For the CDR3, the DNA is TGTGCCTGGAGTGTACCAACGCGCGAGCAGTACTTC.